This T cell receptor beta chain is drawn from a study of T cells in Graves' hyperthyroidism and ophthalmopathy. Background on the study: Peripheral blood collection took place at initial diagnosis, before any treatment.

The CDR3 is 17 amino acids. Trimming removed 5 bases at V and 7 bases at J, with 25 bases between. CDR1 SGHAT and CDR2 FQNNGV come from the germline V gene. RNA transcripts were the template for amplifying TCR beta CDR3 regions. Researchers ran a first-round RT-PCR on the TCR CDR3 using the HTBI primer set. TCRdb re-called the multiplex PCR reads with MiXCR, one entry per CDR3 protein. This table has 300,000 to 400,000 distinct CDR3 sequences, roughly 18% appearing once. Patients aged 18 to 65 had newly diagnosed hyperthyroidism that had lasted under 2 months. A patient was excluded if there was uncontrolled infection, other autoimmune disease, pregnancy or lactation. Study-level results: Blood shared most expanded thyroid clonotypes above 0.001.

As regards this clonotype: What it recognizes is unknown.

The sequenced sample consisted of blood. The chain couples TRBV11-2 to TRBJ2-3, with D maybe TRBD2 (5 bases). The clonotype comes from a woman aged 50 to 60 with Graves' hyperthyroidism. The CDR3, as DNA: TGTGCCAGCAGCGCATGGTCCCAGAGAGAGGGCGCATATACGCAGTATTTT. Its translation: CASSAWSQREGAYTQYF. The entire variable domain, with the rest obtained from reference TRBV11-2 and TRBJ2-3, is as follows: EAGVAQSPRYKIIEKRQSVAFWCNPISGHATLYWYQQILGQGPKLLIQFQNNGVVDDSQLPKDRFSAERLKGVDSTLKIQPAKLEDSAVYLCASSAWSQREGAYTQYFGPGTRLTVL.